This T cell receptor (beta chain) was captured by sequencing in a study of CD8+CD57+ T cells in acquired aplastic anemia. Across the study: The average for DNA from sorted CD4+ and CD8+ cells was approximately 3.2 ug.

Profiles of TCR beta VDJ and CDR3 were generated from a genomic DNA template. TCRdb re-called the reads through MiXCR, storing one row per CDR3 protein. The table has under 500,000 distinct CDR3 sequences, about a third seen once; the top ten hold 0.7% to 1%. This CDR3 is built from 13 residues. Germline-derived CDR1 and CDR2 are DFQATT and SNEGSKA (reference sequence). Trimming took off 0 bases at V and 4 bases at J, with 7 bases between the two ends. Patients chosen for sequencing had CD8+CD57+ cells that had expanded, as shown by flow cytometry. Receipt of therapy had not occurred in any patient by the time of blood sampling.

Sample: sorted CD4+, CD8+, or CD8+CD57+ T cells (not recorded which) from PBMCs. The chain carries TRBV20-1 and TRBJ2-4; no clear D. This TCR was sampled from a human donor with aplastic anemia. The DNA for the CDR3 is TGCAGTGCTAGAGATATAATAAAAAACATTCAGTACTTC. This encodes CSARDIIKNIQYF.